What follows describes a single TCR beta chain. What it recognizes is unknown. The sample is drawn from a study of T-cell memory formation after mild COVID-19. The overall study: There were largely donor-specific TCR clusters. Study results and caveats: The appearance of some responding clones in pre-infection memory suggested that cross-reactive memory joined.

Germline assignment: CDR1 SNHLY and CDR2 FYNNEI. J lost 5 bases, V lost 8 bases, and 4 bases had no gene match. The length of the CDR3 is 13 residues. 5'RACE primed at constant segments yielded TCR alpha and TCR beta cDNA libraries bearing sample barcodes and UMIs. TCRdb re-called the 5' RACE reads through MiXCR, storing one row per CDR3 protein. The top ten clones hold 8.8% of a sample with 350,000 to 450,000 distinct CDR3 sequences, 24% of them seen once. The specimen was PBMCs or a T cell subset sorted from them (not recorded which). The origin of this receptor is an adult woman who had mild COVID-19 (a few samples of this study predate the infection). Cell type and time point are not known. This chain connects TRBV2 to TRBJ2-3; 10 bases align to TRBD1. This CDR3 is CASFWDRGDTQYF. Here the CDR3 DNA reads TGTGCCAGCTTCTGGGACAGGGGAGATACGCAGTATTTT.